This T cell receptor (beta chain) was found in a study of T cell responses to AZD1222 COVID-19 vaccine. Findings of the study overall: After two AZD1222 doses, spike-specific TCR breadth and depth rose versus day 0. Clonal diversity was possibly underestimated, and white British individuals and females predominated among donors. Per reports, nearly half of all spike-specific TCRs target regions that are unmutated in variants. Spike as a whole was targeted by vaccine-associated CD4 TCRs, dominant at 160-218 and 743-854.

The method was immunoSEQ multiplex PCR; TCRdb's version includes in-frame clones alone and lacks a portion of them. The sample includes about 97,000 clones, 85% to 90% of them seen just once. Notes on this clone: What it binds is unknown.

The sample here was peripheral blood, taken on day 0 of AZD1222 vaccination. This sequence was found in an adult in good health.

The DNA for the CDR3 is TGTGCCAGCAGACAGGAGGGTGAAGCTTTCTTT. This sequence encodes CASRQEGEAFF. This chain uses TRBV3-1 (or the pseudogene TRBV3-2) with TRBJ1-1, with TRBD1 as a possible D gene (5 bases). CDR3 size: 11 residues. The V gene lost 6 bases and the J gene lost 7 bases, with 9 bases spanning the gap. CDR1 is LGHDT and CDR2 is YNNKEL in the germline V gene (reference sequence).